The source of this T cell receptor beta chain is a study of T cell repertoires in cytomegalovirus infection. On the study more broadly: Public TCR beta signatures provided an indication of both CMV infection and a matching HLA type. Study-level findings and limits: HLA-C-restricted TCR beta clonotypes specific for CMV led the ex vivo response.

This clonotype has just a few counts. Its antigen is as yet unknown. TCRdb called the reads again in MiXCR, with one record for every CDR3 protein. Of 600,000 to 700,000 distinct CDR3 sequences listed, 30% to 40% are singletons. Germline CDR1 reads SGHTA; CDR2 reads FQGNSA. The V gene lost 1 base and the J gene lost 4 bases, with 15 bases spanning the gap. This CDR3 has 16 amino acids. This chain connects TRBV7-2 to TRBJ2-3, with unresolved D. The TCR comes from a human donor in good health (CMV status not recorded). Some clones in this sample may be carry-over from other donors' samples. The source was cultured PBMCs, collected from culture after CMV antigen stimulation. In DNA, the CDR3 is TGTGCCAGCAGCTTAGTGGGCACTTCCTGGGCAGATACGCAGTATTTT. It is translated as CASSLVGTSWADTQYF.